Sequencing of this TCR beta chain was carried out in a study of shared clonotypes between healthy human individuals. Running of the assay took place at deep level. Clones were sequenced by immunoSEQ multiplex PCR, and TCRdb holds only the in-frame ones, with some missing. The profile shows about 2.2 million clones, about 94% of them singletons. V lost 1 base to trimming and J lost 3 bases, with 15 bases between them. CDR1 is SGHTA and CDR2 is FQGNSA in the germline V gene. This CDR3 region has 16 residues. With respect to this clone: What it binds is unknown.

Study-level results: With a few donors compared, around 5.4% of naive CD4 clonotypes were shared.

CD45RO-negative, CCR7-selected cells formed the naive CD8 fraction, which excluded terminally differentiated effector memory CD45RA+ cells. Only Caucasian adults living in Nashville, Tennessee served as donors. The chain is built from TRBV7-2 and TRBJ1-1; D perhaps matches TRBD1 (5 bases). The receptor was derived from a man aged 18 to 35 in good health. Some clones in this sample may be carry-over from other donors' samples. Input material: naive CD8+ T cells from PBMCs. The CDR3 bases are TGTGCCAGCAGCTTAGGTACAGGAGGTTGGTACACTGAAGCTTTCTTT. It specifies CASSLGTGGWYTEAFF.